This T cell receptor (beta chain) originates from a study of blood T cells in healthy people across ages. On this clonotype itself: No antigen is known for it.

Combining a sample-barcoded 5' primer with a J-beta primer mix, a second PCR ran for about 6 to 12 cycles. TCRdb reanalysed the 5' RACE reads using MiXCR and keeps one entry per CDR3 protein. This table has over 600,000 distinct CDR3 sequences, around half appearing once. CDR1 and CDR2 from the germline V gene are SGHTA and FQGNSA. V shed 2 bases, J shed 3 bases, and the junction held 6 bases outside the gene matches. The CDR3 consists of 16 residues. Study-wide points: Per million T cells, the diversity of TCR beta decreased roughly linearly as age advanced.

The sequenced sample was blood. This receptor was obtained from a man older than 75 in good health. This rearrangement joins TRBV7-2 to TRBJ2-2; 7 nucleotides align to TRBD2. The CDR3 here is CASSLRGRADTGELFF. The CDR3 DNA is TGTGCCAGCAGCTTAAGAGGGAGGGCCGACACCGGGGAGCTGTTTTTT.